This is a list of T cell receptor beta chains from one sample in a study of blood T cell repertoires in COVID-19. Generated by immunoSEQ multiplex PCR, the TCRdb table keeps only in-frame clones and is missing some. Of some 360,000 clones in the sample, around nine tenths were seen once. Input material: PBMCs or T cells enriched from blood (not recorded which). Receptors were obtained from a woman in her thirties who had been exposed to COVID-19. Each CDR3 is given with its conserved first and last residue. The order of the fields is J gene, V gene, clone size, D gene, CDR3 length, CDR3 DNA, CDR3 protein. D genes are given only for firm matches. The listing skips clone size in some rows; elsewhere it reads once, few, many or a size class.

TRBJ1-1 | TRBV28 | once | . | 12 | TGTGCCAGCAGTTGGGCTCACACTGAAGCTTTCTTT | CASSWAHTEAFF
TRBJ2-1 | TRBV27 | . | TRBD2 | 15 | TGTGCCAGCAGTTTGGGCGGGAGCTCCTACAATGAGCAGTTCTTC | CASSLGGSSYNEQFF
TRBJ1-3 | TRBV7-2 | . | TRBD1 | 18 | TGTGCCAGCAGCCCTCCCGGACAGGGTAAAGGTGCTGGAAACACCATATATTTT | CASSPPGQGKGAGNTIYF
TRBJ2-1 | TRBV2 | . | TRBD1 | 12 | TGTGCCAGCAGGGGACAGGGCGGGGAGCAGTTCTTC | CASRGQGGEQFF
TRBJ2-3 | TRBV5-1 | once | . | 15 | TGCGCCAGCAGCTTGGGAAACGGGGGCACAGATACGCAGTATTTT | CASSLGNGGTDTQYF
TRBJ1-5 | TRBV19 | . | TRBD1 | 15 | TGTGCCAGTAGTAGGGGGACAGGGGAAAATCAGCCCCAGCATTTT | CASSRGTGENQPQHF
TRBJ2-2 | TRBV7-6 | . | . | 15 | TGTGCCAGCAGCTTAGCTACGGTGAACACCGGGGAGCTGTTTTTT | CASSLATVNTGELFF
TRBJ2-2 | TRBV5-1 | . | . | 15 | TGCGCCAGCAGCTTGACGTGGGCAAGCAGCGGGGAGCTGTTTTTT | CASSLTWASSGELFF
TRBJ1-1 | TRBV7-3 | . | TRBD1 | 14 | TGTGCCAGCAGCTTAGGACTACAGGGGACTGAAGCTTTCTTT | CASSLGLQGTEAFF
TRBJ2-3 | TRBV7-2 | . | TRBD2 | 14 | TGTGCCAGCAGCCTAGCGGGAGTGGGAGATACGCAGTATTTT | CASSLAGVGDTQYF
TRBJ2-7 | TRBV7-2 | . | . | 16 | TGTGCCAGCAGCTTCGATTATAGAGGGAGAGGGTACGAGCAGTACTTC | CASSFDYRGRGYEQYF
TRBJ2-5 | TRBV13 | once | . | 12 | TGTGCCAGCAGCTCCCCGGGGGAGACCCAGTACTTC | CASSSPGETQYF
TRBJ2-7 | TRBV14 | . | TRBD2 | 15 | TGTGCCAGCAGCCGGCCGCCGGGACTACCCTACGAGCAGTACTTC | CASSRPPGLPYEQYF
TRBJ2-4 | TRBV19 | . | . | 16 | TGTGCCAGTAGTATCCTTAATAAGGGGGCCAAAAACATTCAGTACTTC | CASSILNKGAKNIQYF
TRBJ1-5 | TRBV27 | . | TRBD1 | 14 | TGTGCCAGCAGCCGGGACAGGGGTAGCCAGCCCCAGCATTTT | CASSRDRGSQPQHF
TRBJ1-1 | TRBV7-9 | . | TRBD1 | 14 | TGTGCCAGCAGCTTGACAGGGACCTGGGGTGAAGCTTTCTTT | CASSLTGTWGEAFF
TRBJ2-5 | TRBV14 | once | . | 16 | TGTGCCAGCAGCCTGCGGGTGAAAAAACACCAAGAGACCCAGTACTTC | CASSLRVKKHQETQYF
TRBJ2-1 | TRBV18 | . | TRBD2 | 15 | TGTGCCAGCTCACCCCGGGAGGCCGCCTACAATGAGCAGTTCTTC | CASSPREAAYNEQFF
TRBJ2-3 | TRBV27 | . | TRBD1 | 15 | TGTGCCAGCAGTCGTGGACAGGAACATTTTGATACGCAGTATTTT | CASSRGQEHFDTQYF
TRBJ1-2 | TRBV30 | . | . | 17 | TGTGCCTGGAGTGTAGGCTCTGCCGGCAGGCTTAACTATGGCTACACCTTC | CAWSVGSAGRLNYGYTF
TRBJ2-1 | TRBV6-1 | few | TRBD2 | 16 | TGTGCCAGCAGTGAATTGGCGGGAGGGCCGTACAATGAGCAGTTCTTC | CASSELAGGPYNEQFF
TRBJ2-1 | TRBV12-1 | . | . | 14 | TGTGCCAGCAGCCTCGTGGGGGGTCGTTATGAGCAGTTCTTC | CASSLVGGRYEQFF
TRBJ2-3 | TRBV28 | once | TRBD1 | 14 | TGTGCCAGCAGGTGGACAGGGCCGGCAGATACGCAGTATTTT | CASRWTGPADTQYF
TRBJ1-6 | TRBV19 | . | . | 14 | TGTGCCAGTAGTATCTTGGGCTACAATTCACCCCTCCACTTT | CASSILGYNSPLHF
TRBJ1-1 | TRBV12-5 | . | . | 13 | TGTGCTAGTGGTTTCGACAGGTTCACTGAAGCTTTCTTT | CASGFDRFTEAFF
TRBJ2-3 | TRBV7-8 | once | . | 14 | TGTGCCAGCAGCTTAGCTAGAAGCACGGATACGCAGTATTTT | CASSLARSTDTQYF
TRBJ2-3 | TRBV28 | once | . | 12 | TGTGCCAGCAGTTCCTTCCCTATTGGTGCGTATTTT | CASSSFPIGAYF
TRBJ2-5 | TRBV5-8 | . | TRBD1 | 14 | TGTGCCAGCAGCTGGGGACAGGGGGCGGAGACCCAGTACTTC | CASSWGQGAETQYF
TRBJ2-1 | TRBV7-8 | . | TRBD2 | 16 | TGTGCCAGCAGCCAAGGTCCGAAAGGAGGCGGGGGTGAGCAGTTCTTC | CASSQGPKGGGGEQFF
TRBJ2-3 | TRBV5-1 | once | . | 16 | TGCGCCAGCAGCTTGGTGGGCGGCGGGGTCACAGATACGCAGTATTTT | CASSLVGGGVTDTQYF
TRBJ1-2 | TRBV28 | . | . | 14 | TGTGCCAGCAGTTTCGGGACGGGGGTAGGTGGCTACACCTTC | CASSFGTGVGGYTF
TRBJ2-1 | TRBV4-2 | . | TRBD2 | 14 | TGTGCCAGCAGCCAAGGGTTAGCGGGAGTTGAGCAGTTCTTC | CASSQGLAGVEQFF
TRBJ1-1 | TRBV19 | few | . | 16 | TGTGCCAGTGCCACGAAACGACAGAGAATGAACACTGAAGCTTTCTTT | CASATKRQRMNTEAFF
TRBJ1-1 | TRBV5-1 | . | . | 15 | TGCGCCAGCAGCTTGGCAGGGCGCGGGGACACTGAAGCTTTCTTT | CASSLAGRGDTEAFF
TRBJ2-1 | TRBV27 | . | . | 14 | TGTGCCAGCAGTTTAGGGAATCTGGCGGGACCGCAGTTCTTC | CASSLGNLAGPQFF
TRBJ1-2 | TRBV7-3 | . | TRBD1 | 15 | TGTGCCAGCAGCTTAGGGGGACAGGGCGGCTATGGCTACACCTTC | CASSLGGQGGYGYTF
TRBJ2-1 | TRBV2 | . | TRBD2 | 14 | TGTGCCAGCAGTCTAGCGGGAGGAGGGAATGAGCAGTTCTTC | CASSLAGGGNEQFF
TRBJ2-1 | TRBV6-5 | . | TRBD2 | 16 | TGTGCCAGCAGTTACTCGGCGGGAGCCGGGGCTAATGAGCAGTTCTTC | CASSYSAGAGANEQFF
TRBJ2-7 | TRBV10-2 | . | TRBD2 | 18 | TGCGCCAGCAGGCCCGCCCAAGCAACCCTAGCGGGGAGGCACGAGCAGTACTTC | CASRPAQATLAGRHEQYF
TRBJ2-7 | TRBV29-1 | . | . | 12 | TGCAGCGTCGAGGACAGATTCTACGAGCAGTACTTC | CSVEDRFYEQYF
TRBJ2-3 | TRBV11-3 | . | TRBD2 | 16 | TGTGCCAGCAGCCCTCGGACTAGCGGGAGCACAGATACGCAGTATTTT | CASSPRTSGSTDTQYF
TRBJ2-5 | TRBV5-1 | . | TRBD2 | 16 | TGCGCCAGCAGCTTGGGTATGAGGCTAGCGGAAGAGACCCAGTACTTC | CASSLGMRLAEETQYF
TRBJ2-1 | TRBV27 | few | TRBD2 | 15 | TGTGCCAGCAGTTTATCGACTAGCGCCAGTGGGGAGCAGTTCTTC | CASSLSTSASGEQFF
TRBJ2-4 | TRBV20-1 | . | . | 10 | TGCAGTTGCGTCAAAAACATTCAGTACTTC | CSCVKNIQYF
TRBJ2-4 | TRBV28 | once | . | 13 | TGTGCCAGCAGTTTTCCACAAGAAAACATTCAGTACTTC | CASSFPQENIQYF
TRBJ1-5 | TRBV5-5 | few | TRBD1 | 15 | TGTGCCAGCAGCTTGGTGGACAGGGGAAGCCAGCCCCAGCATTTT | CASSLVDRGSQPQHF
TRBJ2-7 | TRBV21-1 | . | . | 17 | TGTGCCAGCAGCCTCCCGGGCAGGGTCAAACAACCCTCCGAGCAGTACTTC | CASSLPGRVKQPSEQYF
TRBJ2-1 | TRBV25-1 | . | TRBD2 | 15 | TGTGCCAGCGTAGGGGGCCTAGCGGGAAGCAATGAGCAGTTCTTC | CASVGGLAGSNEQFF
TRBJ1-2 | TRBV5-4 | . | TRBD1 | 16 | TGTGCCAGCAGCTTGGCCGGGACAGGGAGGAAAGATGGCTACACCTTC | CASSLAGTGRKDGYTF